The TCR beta chain under discussion was sequenced for a study of CXCR3-negative and CXCR3-positive naive CD8 T cells. Carrying UMI labels, the TRB cDNA libraries were prepared through 5' RACE. TCRdb reanalyzed the 5' RACE reads and collapses them to one entry per CDR3 protein, without DNA. The repertoire shows around 88,000 distinct CDR3 sequences; the top ten hold roughly 0.99%. Study-wide findings and caveats: Whereas memory cells differed, naive CXCR3-negative and CXCR3-positive cells shared similar TRBV-TRBJ usage. More hydrophobic TRB CDR3s occurred in CXCR3-positive than in CXCR3-negative naive cells. No difference in surface CD5 was seen between naive subsets, and TCR strength was inferred from TRB CDR3 properties.

Germline V CDR1 and CDR2: SQVTM, ANQGSEA. This CDR3 has 12 amino acids. Comments on this clonotype: Antigen: not known.

This clonotype originated in a human donor in good health. Some clones in this sample may be carry-over from other donors' samples. This chain connects TRBV29-1 to TRBJ2-2. The sample comprised naive CXCR3+ CD8+ T cells from blood. Subset reported: CD45RO-CCR7+CD27+CD95- naive CD8+ T cells expressing CXCR3 (TNR3+). CDR3 protein: CSVDSNSGELFF.